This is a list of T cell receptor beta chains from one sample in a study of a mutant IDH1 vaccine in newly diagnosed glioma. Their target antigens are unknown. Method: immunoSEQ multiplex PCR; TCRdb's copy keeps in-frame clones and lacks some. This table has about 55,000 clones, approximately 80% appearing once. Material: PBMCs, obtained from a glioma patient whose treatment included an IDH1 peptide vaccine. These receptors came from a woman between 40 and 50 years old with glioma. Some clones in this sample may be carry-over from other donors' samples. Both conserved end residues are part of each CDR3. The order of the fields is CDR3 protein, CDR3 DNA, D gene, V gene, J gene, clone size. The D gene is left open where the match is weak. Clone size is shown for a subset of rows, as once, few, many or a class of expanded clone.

cdr3_aa: CASSETSVFSYEQYF
cdr3_nt: TGTGCCAGCAGCGAAACTAGCGTATTCTCCTACGAGCAGTACTTC
d_call: TRBD2
v_call: TRBV7-2
j_call: TRBJ2-7
clone_size: -

cdr3_aa: CSVGAGLTEAFF
cdr3_nt: TGCAGCGTTGGGGCCGGACTCACTGAAGCTTTCTTT
d_call: -
v_call: TRBV29-1
j_call: TRBJ1-1
clone_size: few

cdr3_aa: CAINQGANTGELFF
cdr3_nt: TGTGCCATCAATCAGGGGGCAAACACCGGGGAGCTGTTTTTT
d_call: TRBD1
v_call: TRBV10-3
j_call: TRBJ2-2
clone_size: -

cdr3_aa: CASSSTASYEQYF
cdr3_nt: TGTGCCAGCAGCTCGACAGCGTCCTACGAGCAGTACTTC
d_call: -
v_call: TRBV5-5
j_call: TRBJ2-7
clone_size: -

cdr3_aa: CASSLQGYEQYF
cdr3_nt: TGTGCCAGCAGCTTACAGGGCTACGAGCAGTACTTC
d_call: -
v_call: TRBV5-6
j_call: TRBJ2-7
clone_size: -

cdr3_aa: CATANRGISGANVLTF
cdr3_nt: TGTGCCACCGCCAATAGGGGTATCTCTGGGGCCAACGTCCTGACTTTC
d_call: -
v_call: TRBV19
j_call: TRBJ2-6
clone_size: -

cdr3_aa: CASSLRGAQETQYF
cdr3_nt: TGTGCCAGCAGCCTTCGGGGGGCCCAAGAGACCCAGTACTTC
d_call: -
v_call: TRBV9
j_call: TRBJ2-5
clone_size: -

cdr3_aa: CASRPDRDYGYTF
cdr3_nt: TGTGCCAGCAGGCCCGACAGGGACTATGGCTACACCTTC
d_call: TRBD1
v_call: TRBV7-3
j_call: TRBJ1-2
clone_size: -

cdr3_aa: CASSRGADGYNTEAFF
cdr3_nt: TGTGCCAGCTCAAGAGGGGCGGACGGGTATAACACTGAAGCTTTCTTT
d_call: -
v_call: TRBV18
j_call: TRBJ1-1
clone_size: -

cdr3_aa: CAASAPQGYGYTF
cdr3_nt: TGTGCCGCGTCAGCCCCCCAGGGGTATGGCTACACCTTC
d_call: -
v_call: TRBV19
j_call: TRBJ1-2
clone_size: -

cdr3_aa: CASSPGVWEQYF
cdr3_nt: TGTGCCAGCAGCCCGGGCGTGTGGGAGCAGTACTTC
d_call: -
v_call: TRBV7-9
j_call: TRBJ2-7
clone_size: -

cdr3_aa: CATGGGFTSEQYF
cdr3_nt: TGTGCCACCGGGGGAGGGTTCACCTCCGAGCAGTACTTC
d_call: TRBD2
v_call: TRBV15
j_call: TRBJ2-7
clone_size: -

cdr3_aa: CASSPGTGREEQYF
cdr3_nt: TGCGCCAGCAGCCCCGGGACAGGGCGGGAGGAGCAGTACTTC
d_call: TRBD1
v_call: TRBV4-3
j_call: TRBJ2-7
clone_size: -

cdr3_aa: CASSQDNQPQHF
cdr3_nt: TGCGCCAGCAGCCAAGACAATCAGCCCCAGCATTTT
d_call: -
v_call: TRBV4-1
j_call: TRBJ1-5
clone_size: -

cdr3_aa: CASSEDRGHGDTQYF
cdr3_nt: TGCGCCAGCAGTGAAGATAGGGGACACGGAGATACGCAGTATTTT
d_call: -
v_call: TRBV10-2
j_call: TRBJ2-3
clone_size: -

cdr3_aa: CASSDRDRNQPQHF
cdr3_nt: TGTGCCAGCAGTGACCGGGACAGGAATCAGCCCCAGCATTTT
d_call: TRBD1
v_call: TRBV25-1
j_call: TRBJ1-5
clone_size: few

cdr3_aa: CASSLYNEDTQYF
cdr3_nt: TGTGCCAGCAGCTTGTATAATGAAGATACGCAGTATTTT
d_call: -
v_call: TRBV5-8
j_call: TRBJ2-3
clone_size: -

cdr3_aa: CASSQGPQYEQYF
cdr3_nt: TGCGCCAGCAGCCAAGGGCCACAGTACGAGCAGTACTTC
d_call: -
v_call: TRBV4-1
j_call: TRBJ2-7
clone_size: -

cdr3_aa: CSVGWGDQPQHF
cdr3_nt: TGCAGCGTTGGGTGGGGGGACCAGCCCCAGCATTTT
d_call: -
v_call: TRBV29-1
j_call: TRBJ1-5
clone_size: few

cdr3_aa: CASRLGQGIYGYTF
cdr3_nt: TGTGCCAGCAGGCTTGGCCAGGGAATCTATGGCTACACCTTC
d_call: -
v_call: TRBV6-5
j_call: TRBJ1-2
clone_size: few

cdr3_aa: CSVPWTGNTIYF
cdr3_nt: TGCAGCGTCCCCTGGACAGGAAACACCATATATTTT
d_call: -
v_call: TRBV29-1
j_call: TRBJ1-3
clone_size: -

cdr3_aa: CASSVAAQGVSGYTF
cdr3_nt: TGTGCCAGCAGCGTAGCTGCACAGGGGGTGAGTGGCTACACCTTC
d_call: TRBD1
v_call: TRBV9
j_call: TRBJ1-2
clone_size: few

cdr3_aa: CATSRDPARGTLSALGNEKLFF
cdr3_nt: TGTGCCACCAGCAGAGATCCGGCCAGAGGAACCCTCTCAGCCTTGGGTAATGAAAAACTGTTTTTT
d_call: -
v_call: TRBV15
j_call: TRBJ1-4
clone_size: once

cdr3_aa: CASQGRGGFSYNEQFF
cdr3_nt: TGTGCCTCACAGGGGCGTGGGGGGTTTTCCTACAATGAGCAGTTCTTC
d_call: -
v_call: TRBV10-3
j_call: TRBJ2-1
clone_size: -

cdr3_aa: CASSVRDRGTVAEAFF
cdr3_nt: TGTGCCAGCAGCGTCCGGGACAGGGGGACTGTGGCTGAAGCTTTCTTT
d_call: TRBD1
v_call: TRBV9
j_call: TRBJ1-1
clone_size: -

cdr3_aa: CASSQDLGSPLHF
cdr3_nt: TGTGCCAGCAGCCAAGATCTAGGGTCACCCCTCCACTTT
d_call: -
v_call: TRBV14
j_call: TRBJ1-6
clone_size: -

cdr3_aa: CASSNNRYSDTQYF
cdr3_nt: TGTGCCAGTAGTAATAACAGGTACTCAGATACGCAGTATTTT
d_call: -
v_call: TRBV19
j_call: TRBJ2-3
clone_size: -

cdr3_aa: CASSAGGDRGPQPQHF
cdr3_nt: TGTGCCAGCAGCGCCGGGGGGGACAGGGGGCCTCAGCCCCAGCATTTT
d_call: TRBD1
v_call: TRBV9
j_call: TRBJ1-5
clone_size: -

cdr3_aa: CASSFLDTEAFF
cdr3_nt: TGCGCCAGCAGCTTCCTGGACACTGAAGCTTTCTTT
d_call: -
v_call: TRBV5-1
j_call: TRBJ1-1
clone_size: few

cdr3_aa: CASSISGDSETQYF
cdr3_nt: TGTGCCAGCAGTATCTCAGGGGATTCAGAGACCCAGTACTTC
d_call: -
v_call: TRBV6-5
j_call: TRBJ2-5
clone_size: -

cdr3_aa: CASGPPDGANVLTF
cdr3_nt: TGTGCTAGTGGTCCCCCCGATGGGGCCAACGTCCTGACTTTC
d_call: -
v_call: TRBV12-5
j_call: TRBJ2-6
clone_size: once

cdr3_aa: CAWTQGPSGNTIYF
cdr3_nt: TGTGCCTGGACACAGGGTCCCTCTGGAAACACCATATATTTT
d_call: -
v_call: TRBV30
j_call: TRBJ1-3
clone_size: -

cdr3_aa: CAWSVLDRLTSPLHF
cdr3_nt: TGTGCCTGGAGTGTACTGGACAGGTTGACCTCACCCCTCCACTTT
d_call: TRBD1
v_call: TRBV30
j_call: TRBJ1-6
clone_size: -

cdr3_aa: CAWSETDRGAQYF
cdr3_nt: TGTGCCTGGAGCGAAACCGACAGGGGTGCCCAGTACTTC
d_call: TRBD1
v_call: TRBV30
j_call: TRBJ2-5
clone_size: -

cdr3_aa: CSVNGGKTYNEQFF
cdr3_nt: TGCAGCGTGAACGGGGGAAAGACCTACAATGAGCAGTTCTTC
d_call: -
v_call: TRBV29-1
j_call: TRBJ2-1
clone_size: once